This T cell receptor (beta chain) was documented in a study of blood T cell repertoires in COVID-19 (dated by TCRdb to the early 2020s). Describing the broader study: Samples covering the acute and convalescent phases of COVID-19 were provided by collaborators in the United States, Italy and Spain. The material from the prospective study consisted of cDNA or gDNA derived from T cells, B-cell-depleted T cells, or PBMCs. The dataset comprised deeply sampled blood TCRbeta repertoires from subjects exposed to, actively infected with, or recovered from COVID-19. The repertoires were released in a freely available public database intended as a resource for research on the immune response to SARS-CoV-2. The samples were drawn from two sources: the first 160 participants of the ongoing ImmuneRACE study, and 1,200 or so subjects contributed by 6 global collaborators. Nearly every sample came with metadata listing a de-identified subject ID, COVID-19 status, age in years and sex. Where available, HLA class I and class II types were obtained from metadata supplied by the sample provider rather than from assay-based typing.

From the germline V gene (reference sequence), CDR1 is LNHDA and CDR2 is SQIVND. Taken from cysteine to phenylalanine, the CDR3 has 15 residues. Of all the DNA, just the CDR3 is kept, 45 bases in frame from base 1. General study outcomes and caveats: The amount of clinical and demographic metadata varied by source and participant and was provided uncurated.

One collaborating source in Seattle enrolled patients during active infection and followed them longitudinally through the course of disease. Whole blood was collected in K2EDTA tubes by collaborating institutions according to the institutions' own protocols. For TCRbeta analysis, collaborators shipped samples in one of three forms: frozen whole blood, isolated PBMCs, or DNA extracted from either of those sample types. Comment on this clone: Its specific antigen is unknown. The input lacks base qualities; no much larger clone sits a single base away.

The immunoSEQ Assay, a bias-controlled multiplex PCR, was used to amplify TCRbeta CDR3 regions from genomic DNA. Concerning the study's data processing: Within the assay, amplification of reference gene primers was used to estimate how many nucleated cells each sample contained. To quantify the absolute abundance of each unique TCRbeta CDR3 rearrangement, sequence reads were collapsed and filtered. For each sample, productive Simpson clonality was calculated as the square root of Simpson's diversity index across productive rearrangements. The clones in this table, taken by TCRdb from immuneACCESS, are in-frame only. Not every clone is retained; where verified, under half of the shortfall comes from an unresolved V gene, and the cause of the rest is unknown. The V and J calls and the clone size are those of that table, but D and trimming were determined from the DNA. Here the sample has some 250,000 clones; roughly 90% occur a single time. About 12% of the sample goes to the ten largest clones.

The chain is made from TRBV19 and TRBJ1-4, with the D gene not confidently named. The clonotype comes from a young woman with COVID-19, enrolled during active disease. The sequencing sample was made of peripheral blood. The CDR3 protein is CANRVGGTTNEKLFF. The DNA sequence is TGTGCGAATAGGGTCGGAGGAACAACTAATGAAAAACTGTTTTTT.